Presented here are 2 T cell receptor beta chains from one specimen sequenced in a study of cytomegalovirus exposure and HLA in healthy donors (dated 2017 in TCRdb). The library came from the immunoSEQ multiplex PCR assay. The multiplex PCR relied on a mix of 60 forward primers for TCR Vbeta segments and 13 reverse primers for TCR Jbeta segments. TCRdb provides this immuneACCESS table in a form limited to in-frame rearrangements. Some clones are lacking; in checked studies, under half of them reflect an unresolved V gene, and why the rest are absent is not known. For this sample there are around 25,000 clones; approximately 75% appear just once. The ten largest account for 3.5% to 5.5% of the sample. Sequenced sample: PBMCs. The receptors were sampled from a male donor in good health and CMV-seronegative.

The genes are TRBV27 and TRBJ2-1; D might be TRBD2 (6 bases). The germline V gene encodes CDR1 MNHEY and CDR2 SMNVEV (reference sequence). This CDR3 region has 14 residues. V shed 7 bases and J shed 2 bases, with 12 bases lying between them. The CDR3 is CASMILATYNEQFF. The CDR3 region has the DNA TGTGCCAGCATGATTCTAGCGACCTACAATGAGCAGTTCTTC.

V and J are TRBV6-1 and TRBJ1-4; 8 bases map to TRBD1. V shed 3 bases, J shed 8 bases, and the junction held 5 bases outside the gene matches. The germline gives CDR1 MNHNS, CDR2 SASEGT. The CDR3 totals 14 residues. The CDR3, as DNA: TGTGCCAGCAGTGACAGGGGGCTGGGGGAAAAACTGTTTTTT. This sequence encodes CASSDRGLGEKLFF.